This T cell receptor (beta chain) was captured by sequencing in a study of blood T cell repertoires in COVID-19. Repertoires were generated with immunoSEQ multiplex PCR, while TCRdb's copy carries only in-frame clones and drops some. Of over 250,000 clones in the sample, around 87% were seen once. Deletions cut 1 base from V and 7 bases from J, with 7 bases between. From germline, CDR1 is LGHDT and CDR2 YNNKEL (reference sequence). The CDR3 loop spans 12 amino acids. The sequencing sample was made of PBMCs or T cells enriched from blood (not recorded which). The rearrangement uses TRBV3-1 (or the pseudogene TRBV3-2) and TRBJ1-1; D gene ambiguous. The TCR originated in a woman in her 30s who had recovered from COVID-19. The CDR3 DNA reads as TGTGCCAGCAGCCAAGTCTCCGGTGAAGCTTTCTTT. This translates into CASSQVSGEAFF.